These T cell receptor beta chains were read from a single sample in a study of blood T cell repertoires in COVID-19. Using immunoSEQ multiplex PCR, the repertoire was profiled, and TCRdb retains in-frame clones only, with some absent. This table has around 69,000 clones, about 82% appearing once. The material sequenced was peripheral blood. The receptors come from a man aged 45-60 years with active COVID-19. CDR3s include the opening cysteine and the closing phenylalanine or tryptophan. Fields, in order: CDR3 DNA, CDR3 protein, V gene, J gene, D gene, clone size. D genes are given only for firm matches. Clone sizes are given selectively: once, few, many, or a class where the clone is expanded.

TGCAGCGTTAGAAGTGGGCTGGTCTCATACAATGAGCAGTTCTTC	CSVRSGLVSYNEQFF	TRBV29-1	TRBJ2-1	-	-
TGTGCCAGCAGCCAACCGGAGACAGGGTTCCTTGGCTACACCTTC	CASSQPETGFLGYTF	TRBV4-2	TRBJ1-2	TRBD1	-
TGTGCCAGCAGCCAAGATAGGCGGGTAGAGACCCAGTACTTC	CASSQDRRVETQYF	TRBV3-1/TRBV3-2	TRBJ2-5	-	-
TGCGCCAGCAGCTTGGTAACCAGAGGGACCCAGTACTTC	CASSLVTRGTQYF	TRBV5-1	TRBJ2-5	-	-
TGTGCCAGCAGCCTCGCGGGGGGCGGGAGGGCCGTCCCTGAGCAGTTCTTC	CASSLAGGGRAVPEQFF	TRBV5-6	TRBJ2-1	TRBD2	-
TGTGCCAGCAGTTTGAAGGACACCGAGCAGTTCTTC	CASSLKDTEQFF	TRBV12-3/TRBV12-4	TRBJ2-1	-	-
TGTGCCAGCAGCAAGTCCACAGGCAGCTCCTACAATGAGCAGTTCTTC	CASSKSTGSSYNEQFF	TRBV5-8	TRBJ2-1	-	-
TGTGCCAGCTCACCGCAGGGGGCCAGTGTGACTAATGAAAAACTGTTTTTT	CASSPQGASVTNEKLFF	TRBV18	TRBJ1-4	TRBD1	-
TGCGCCAGCAGTCGTAGCGCCGGGGCGCAGTATTTT	CASSRSAGAQYF	TRBV10-1	TRBJ2-3	-	-
TGTGCCACCAGGGACAGGCTGTACTATAGCAATCAGCCCCAGCATTTT	CATRDRLYYSNQPQHF	TRBV19	TRBJ1-5	TRBD1	-
TGTGCCAGCAGCTCTTCAGGGTTGAGGTCGGCCGGGGAGCTGTTTTTT	CASSSSGLRSAGELFF	TRBV5-6	TRBJ2-2	-	-
TGTGCCAGCAGTCCCGACACCTATAGCAATCAGCCCCAGCATTTT	CASSPDTYSNQPQHF	TRBV6-5	TRBJ1-5	-	-
TGTGCCAGCAGTGCTTCGGGCAGGGCGGATTTTAGTACCCAGTACTTC	CASSASGRADFSTQYF	TRBV6-1	TRBJ2-5	-	once
TGTGCCAGCAGCTTCGGACAGATTAGCAATCAGCCCCAGCATTTT	CASSFGQISNQPQHF	TRBV7-8	TRBJ1-5	-	few
TGTGCCAGCTCGTCACAGGGGAATCAGCCCCAGCATTTT	CASSSQGNQPQHF	TRBV18	TRBJ1-5	TRBD1	-
TGTGCCAGCACGCTTAGGACAGGGAAGGACACTGAAGCTTTCTTT	CASTLRTGKDTEAFF	TRBV27	TRBJ1-1	TRBD1	-
TGTGCCAGCAGCTTAGGGGCGGGACGGGGCAATGAGCAGTTCTTC	CASSLGAGRGNEQFF	TRBV7-8	TRBJ2-1	-	few
TGTGCCACCAGCAGAGAATGGACGGGATACGAGCAGTACTTC	CATSREWTGYEQYF	TRBV15	TRBJ2-7	-	once
TGTGCCAGCAGCCGAAGCCGGGGGGCCAACAATGAGCAGTTCTTC	CASSRSRGANNEQFF	TRBV3-1/TRBV3-2	TRBJ2-1	-	once
TGTGCCATCAGTGTCTCCAGCGGGAGCTCCAATGAGCAGTTCTTC	CAISVSSGSSNEQFF	TRBV10-3	TRBJ2-1	TRBD2	-
TGCAGCGTTGTTCAGGCAGAGTCTGGAAACACCATATATTTT	CSVVQAESGNTIYF	TRBV29-1	TRBJ1-3	-	-
TGTGCCAGCAGCCAACAGGGAATAGCCTACGAGCAGTACTTC	CASSQQGIAYEQYF	TRBV11-2	TRBJ2-7	-	-
TGTGCTAGTGGTCCGACAGGGTTAGGGCCCACTGAAGCTTTCTTT	CASGPTGLGPTEAFF	TRBV12-5	TRBJ1-1	TRBD1	-
TGTGCCTGGAGTCCCCCCGGCGCGGTCCCCGCTTATGGCTACACCTTC	CAWSPPGAVPAYGYTF	TRBV30	TRBJ1-2	-	-
TGTGCCAGCAGCGAAGGACAGGGAATTTTGGAGACCCAGTACTTC	CASSEGQGILETQYF	TRBV13	TRBJ2-5	TRBD1	once
TGTGCCAGCAGCTTGCAGGGGAGCTACAATGAGCAGTTCTTC	CASSLQGSYNEQFF	TRBV5-4	TRBJ2-1	-	-
TGTGCCAGTAGTCCAGGGGGCAGGGGATATTTCGCTGAAGCTTTCTTT	CASSPGGRGYFAEAFF	TRBV19	TRBJ1-1	TRBD1	-
TGCGCCAGCAGTGATGGTAGCGGGGGCCGAGAGACCCAGTACTTC	CASSDGSGGRETQYF	TRBV10-1	TRBJ2-5	TRBD2	-
TGCGCCAGCAGCTTAACAGGGGCCATAATTAATTCACCCCTCCACTTT	CASSLTGAIINSPLHF	TRBV5-1	TRBJ1-6	TRBD1	-
TGCAGTGCTAGTCTACAGGGTCCGAACTATGGCTACACCTTC	CSASLQGPNYGYTF	TRBV20-1	TRBJ1-2	-	few
TGTGCCAGCAGCCCTGACAGCTATAATTCACCCCTCCACTTT	CASSPDSYNSPLHF	TRBV7-9	TRBJ1-6	-	-
TGTGCCAGCAGCTCAACCCCGGCAGGGCACAATGAGCAGTTCTTC	CASSSTPAGHNEQFF	TRBV7-2	TRBJ2-1	-	-
TGTGCCAGCAGTTCGACTAGCGTCTCCTACAATGAGCAGTTCTTC	CASSSTSVSYNEQFF	TRBV6-5	TRBJ2-1	TRBD2	-
TGTGCCAGCAGCCAAGGGGCGGGGAGCACAGATACGCAGTATTTT	CASSQGAGSTDTQYF	TRBV3-1/TRBV3-2	TRBJ2-3	-	-
TGTGCCAGCAGCTCCGGGGGGAACAGGAGGGAGACCCAGTACTTC	CASSSGGNRRETQYF	TRBV11-2	TRBJ2-5	TRBD2	-
TGTGCCAGTAGTATAGAGACATTCGGGGATGGCTACACCTTC	CASSIETFGDGYTF	TRBV19	TRBJ1-2	-	-
TGCGCCAGCAGGGGAGGGGCTCGTAATGAAAAACTGTTTTTT	CASRGGARNEKLFF	TRBV5-1	TRBJ1-4	-	few
TGTGCCAGCAGCTTACCGATCCGGGACTACACCCAAGAGACCCAGTACTTC	CASSLPIRDYTQETQYF	TRBV7-9	TRBJ2-5	TRBD2	-
TGTGCCAGCAGTACCTGGACAGGGGGCAACTATGGCTACACCTTC	CASSTWTGGNYGYTF	TRBV6-5	TRBJ1-2	TRBD1	-
TGTGCCAGCAGCTTTGGGCCAGATACCTACGAGCAGTACTTC	CASSFGPDTYEQYF	TRBV11-2	TRBJ2-7	-	-
TGTGCCAGCAGCCGAGTAGCGGGGGAAACCGGGGAGCTGTTTTTT	CASSRVAGETGELFF	TRBV4-2	TRBJ2-2	TRBD2	-
TGTGCCAGCTTTAGGACAACCGACTACGAGCAGTACTTC	CASFRTTDYEQYF	TRBV11-2	TRBJ2-7	-	-
TGCGCCAGCAGCCAGCCAGGACAGGGTGGCTATGGCTACACCTTC	CASSQPGQGGYGYTF	TRBV4-1	TRBJ1-2	TRBD1	-
TGTGCCAGCTCTTCAGGGGTAGAGGAGCCCCAGCATTTT	CASSSGVEEPQHF	TRBV18	TRBJ1-5	-	-
TGTGCCAGCAGCCCTAGCGGGCAACTCTCCAACACCGGGGAGCTGTTTTTT	CASSPSGQLSNTGELFF	TRBV13	TRBJ2-2	TRBD2	-